These 26 T cell receptor beta chains originate from one sample sequenced in a study of cytomegalovirus exposure and HLA in healthy donors. The PCR was carried out with 60 Vbeta primers and 13 Jbeta primers. The assay was immunoSEQ multiplex PCR, and TCRdb's table has in-frame clones only and misses some. The data contain about 120,000 clones, roughly a tenth of them singletons. What was sequenced was PBMCs. The receptors were gathered from a man younger than 45 in good health and CMV-seronegative.

The CDR3 is CAWSGRGETQYF. The CDR3 DNA reads as TGTGCCTGGAGTGGTCGGGGAGAGACCCAGTACTTC. The chain carries TRBV30 and TRBJ2-5; D is possibly TRBD2 (5 bases). The CDR3 sequence is 12 residues long. Trimming left V 1 base short and J 4 bases short, with 7 bases between. From germline, CDR1 is GTSNPN and CDR2 SVGIG (reference sequence).

This sequence joins TRBV2 and TRBJ2-7; a possible D gene is TRBD2 (5 bases). V lost 7 bases and J 2 bases, leaving 12 bases between the germline ends. Germline CDR1 and CDR2: SNHLY and FYNNEI. The length of the CDR3 is 13 residues. In DNA, the CDR3 is TGTGCCAGCATTTATCGGACTCCCTACGAGCAGTACTTC. Its protein is CASIYRTPYEQYF.

This clone has just a few counts. The chain joins TRBV7-9 to TRBJ2-7, with TRBD1 matching 7 bases. V lost 4 bases and J lost 4; bases outside the gene matches: 10. The CDR3 is made up of 15 amino acids. Looked up from germline, CDR1 is SEHNR and CDR2 is FQNEAQ (reference sequence). CDR3 amino acids: CASSYPTRGLYEQYF. The CDR3 DNA is TGTGCCAGCAGCTACCCGACCAGGGGGTTATACGAGCAGTACTTC.

This clone was seen more than once but under ten times. The J gene is TRBJ2-1, the V gene TRBV6-6; D is uncertain. Trimming stripped 4 bases from V and 2 bases from J, with 6 bases between. Germline V lookup: CDR1 MNHNY, CDR2 SVGAGI (reference sequence). The CDR3 extends over 13 amino acids. The CDR3 DNA is TGTGCCAGCAGTTCGACAACCTACAATGAGCAGTTCTTC. It specifies CASSSTTYNEQFF.

V and J are TRBV13 and TRBJ1-5, with D tentatively TRBD1 (6 bases). The germline CDR1 and CDR2 sequences are PRHDT and FYEKMQ (reference sequence). CDR3 length: 13 amino acids. Trimming shortened V by 2 bases and J by 7 bases, and 9 bases separated the two germline ends. CDR3 protein: CASSLRGGQPQHF. CDR3 bases: TGTGCCAGCAGCTTAAGGGGGGGGCAGCCCCAGCATTTT.

This sequence joins TRBV7-9 and TRBJ2-7; 7 nucleotides agree with TRBD1. The CDR3 is made up of 16 amino acids. Germline-derived CDR1 and CDR2 are SEHNR and FQNEAQ (reference sequence). The V and J ends lost 5 bases and 2 bases, in that order; junction bases with no gene match: 12. CDR3 protein: CASSPPSGTEAYEQYF. The CDR3 coding sequence is TGTGCCAGCAGCCCGCCCTCCGGGACAGAAGCCTACGAGCAGTACTTC.

This chain links TRBV19 with TRBJ2-5; maybe TRBD1 (6 bases). Per germline, CDR1 LNHDA and CDR2 SQIVND (reference sequence). This CDR3 spans 12 amino acids. V dropped 4 bases and J dropped 5 bases, with 8 bases sitting between them. The CDR3 region is CASSTQGETQYF. The CDR3 coding sequence is TGTGCCAGTAGTACCCAGGGGGAGACCCAGTACTTC.

The chain employs TRBV11-2 and TRBJ1-1, with a possible D match to TRBD1 (5 bases). The CDR3 is 18 residues long. Germline values: CDR1 SGHAT, CDR2 FQNNGV. The V end was cut by 5 bases, the J end by 4 bases, with 26 bases between. The CDR3 nucleotides read TGTGCCAGCAGCCCCACACGGAGGGCGGGGGGGGTCGGCACTGAAGCTTTCTTT. This translates into CASSPTRRAGGVGTEAFF.

The chain employs TRBV28 and TRBJ1-2; D is ambiguous. The CDR3 loop spans 12 amino acids. Trimming pared 7 bases from V and 0 bases from J, leaving 6 bases between. CDR1 is MDHEN, CDR2 SYDVKM, per germline. CDR3 sequence (DNA): TGTGCCAGCACGAGTTCTAACTATGGCTACACCTTC. Its translation is CASTSSNYGYTF.

This clone was detected only once. CDR3 sequence: CASSFDSGTNEKLFF. In DNA, the CDR3 is TGCGCCAGCAGCTTCGACAGTGGCACTAATGAAAAACTGTTTTTT. The rearrangement links TRBV5-1 to TRBJ1-4, with D perhaps matching TRBD1 (5 bases). Germline V lookup: CDR1 SGHRS, CDR2 YFSETQ. The CDR3 contains 15 residues. V lost 2 bases to trimming and J lost 2 bases, with 10 bases between them.

In this sample, this clone turned up a few times. The chain joins TRBV4-1 to TRBJ2-7; 9 bases match TRBD1. Germline loops: CDR1 MGHRA, CDR2 YSYEKL. Germline trimming cut 3 bases from V and 2 bases from J; bases unmatched to any gene: 5. This CDR3 comprises 15 residues. CDR3 coding DNA: TGCGCCAGCAGCCATTACAGGGGGCAAACCTACGAGCAGTACTTC. It encodes CASSHYRGQTYEQYF.

Ten or more counts support this clone. The chain combines TRBV4-1 with TRBJ2-5; a weak D match, TRBD2 (5 bases). This CDR3 comprises 15 residues. Germline CDR1 MGHRA, CDR2 YSYEKL. V dropped 0 bases and J dropped 1 base, with 9 bases sitting between them. The CDR3, as DNA: TGCGCCAGCAGCCAAGATAGGACTCGCCAAGAGACCCAGTACTTC. Protein sequence: CASSQDRTRQETQYF.

This clone was detected only a few times. The genes are TRBV25-1 and TRBJ2-7; 7 bases match TRBD1. Germline CDR1 MGHDK, CDR2 SYGVNS. This CDR3 region has 15 residues. J was trimmed by 2 bases and V by 3 bases; bases with no gene match: 7. The CDR3 region is CASSDSGQTPYEQYF. The CDR3 DNA reads as TGTGCCAGCAGTGACTCGGGACAGACTCCCTACGAGCAGTACTTC.

The chain has TRBV28 and TRBJ2-7, with D tentatively TRBD2 (6 bases). From germline, CDR1 is MDHEN and CDR2 SYDVKM. This CDR3 comprises 16 residues. V lost 4 bases and J lost 3, with 19 bases in between. CDR3 residues: CASSSPTGVRYYEQYF. CDR3 nucleotides: TGTGCCAGCAGTTCCCCTACGGGAGTTCGCTACTACGAGCAGTACTTC.

The gene calls are TRBV19 and TRBJ1-4; 7 nucleotides agree with TRBD1. The CDR3 contains 12 residues. Germline loops: CDR1 LNHDA, CDR2 SQIVND (reference sequence). Trimming cost V 6 bases and J 8 bases; bases outside gene matches: 3. CDR3 region: CASSGQVEKLFF. DNA for the CDR3: TGTGCCAGTAGCGGACAGGTAGAAAAACTGTTTTTT.

This clone was seen only a few times. The chain joins TRBV7-2 to TRBJ2-7; a weak D match, TRBD2 (5 bases). Looked up from germline, CDR1 is SGHTA and CDR2 is FQGNSA. This CDR3 has 16 residues. Trimming removed 5 bases from V and 0 bases from J, with 17 bases in between. The CDR3 reads CASSPNRDALSYEQYF. CDR3 nucleotide sequence: TGTGCCAGCAGCCCTAATCGGGATGCCCTCTCCTACGAGCAGTACTTC.

This clone has only a few counts. The gene calls are TRBV6-4 and TRBJ2-1; TRBD2 is a possible D gene (5 bases). V was trimmed by 2 bases and J by 4 bases, leaving 6 bases between them. The CDR3 has 13 residues. Germline V gene data show CDR1 as MRHNA and CDR2 as SNTAGT. The CDR3 sequence is CASSDREYNEQFF. The CDR3 DNA reads TGTGCCAGCAGTGACAGGGAGTACAATGAGCAGTTCTTC.

The gene calls are TRBV9 and TRBJ2-7, with 7 bases matching TRBD1. V trimming: 4 bases; J trimming: 0 bases; junction bases outside the gene matches: 4. Germline-derived CDR1 and CDR2 are SGDLS and YYNGEE. There are 14 residues in the CDR3. This CDR3 is CASSPWTGSYEQYF. The CDR3 DNA is TGTGCCAGCAGCCCGTGGACAGGCTCCTACGAGCAGTACTTC.

Concerning this clone itself: This same CDR3 is encoded by further DNA sequences in the sample. The J gene is TRBJ2-7, the V gene TRBV4-1, with unresolved D. There are 14 residues in the CDR3. The germline V gene encodes CDR1 MGHRA and CDR2 YSYEKL. V lost 0 bases and J 1 base, leaving 7 bases between the germline ends. The CDR3 region is CASSQEGRSYEQYF. CDR3 nucleotides: TGCGCCAGCAGCCAAGAAGGCAGGTCCTACGAGCAGTACTTC.

The chain links TRBV5-1 to TRBJ2-7; TRBD1 aligns across 11 bases. The V gene end was trimmed by 5 bases and the J gene end by 0 bases; junction bases not matched to a gene: 1. This CDR3 is built from 14 residues. Germline CDR1 and CDR2: SGHRS and YFSETQ. CDR3 in DNA: TGCGCCAGCAGTGGGACAGGGGGCTCCTACGAGCAGTACTTC. Translated: CASSGTGGSYEQYF.

A few counts support this clone. This sequence joins TRBV18 and TRBJ1-5; the match to TRBD1 covers 9 bases. The germline V gene encodes CDR1 KGHSH and CDR2 LQKENI. CDR3 length: 15 amino acids. The V gene end was trimmed by 6 bases and the J gene end by 3 bases; junction bases not matched to a gene: 6. Written as DNA, the CDR3 is TGTGCCAGCTCGTTCGGGACAGGGCACAATCAGCCCCAGCATTTT. Protein product: CASSFGTGHNQPQHF.

This clone has just a few counts. This chain joins TRBV30 and TRBJ2-7; perhaps TRBD2 as D (5 bases). V was pared by 3 bases and J by 2 bases, with 11 bases between. The germline V gene encodes CDR1 GTSNPN and CDR2 SVGIG (reference sequence). The CDR3 contains 13 residues. CDR3: CAWRWGETYEQYF. CDR3 nucleotide sequence: TGTGCCTGGAGGTGGGGAGAAACCTACGAGCAGTACTTC.

This clone came up a few times. V is TRBV30 and J is TRBJ2-2; D unclear. Germline V CDR1 and CDR2: GTSNPN, SVGIG (reference sequence). The CDR3 consists of 16 residues. The germline V and J ends were trimmed by 0 bases and 1 base, with 12 bases remaining between them. The CDR3 nucleotides are TGTGCCTGGAGTGTACTTACCCGAAAGAACACCGGGGAGCTGTTTTTT. This sequence encodes CAWSVLTRKNTGELFF.

This clone was observed a few times. The V call is TRBV5-4, the J call TRBJ1-2; the D is unclear. The V end was cut by 4 bases, the J end by 6 bases, with 13 bases between. The V gene's germline CDR1 is SGHNT and CDR2 YYREEE (reference sequence). This CDR3 is 13 amino acids long. CDR3 coding DNA: TGTGCCAGCAGCGCCCGATTCGGGGATGGCTACACCTTC. This translates into CASSARFGDGYTF.

This clone was recorded a few times. The genes are TRBV4-2 and TRBJ1-2; possibly TRBD1 for D (5 bases). The CDR3 consists of 14 residues. Germline lookup yields CDR1 LGHNA and CDR2 YNFKEQ. Trimming took 2 bases from V and 2 from J, leaving 9 bases between them. The CDR3 here is CASSQSGQNYGYTF. CDR3 DNA: TGTGCCAGCAGCCAATCCGGACAAAACTATGGCTACACCTTC.

This clone was found a few times. The V call is TRBV6-1, the J call TRBJ1-6; D is possibly TRBD1 (5 bases). The germline V gene encodes CDR1 MNHNS and CDR2 SASEGT. The CDR3 sequence is 14 residues long. Between the trimmed V and J ends, which lost 6 bases and 8 bases, there was a span of 14 bases. The CDR3 bases are TGTGCCAGCAGACTAAACAGGTCTGATTCACCCCTCCACTTT. As protein: CASRLNRSDSPLHF.